Listed below are T cell receptor beta chains from one sample, sequenced in a study of T cells in Graves' hyperthyroidism and ophthalmopathy. One entry per CDR3 protein results from TCRdb running MiXCR on the multiplex PCR reads. The data hold under 450,000 distinct CDR3 sequences, with approximately 17% observed a single time. Sequencing was carried out using blood. The receptors originated from a woman in her twenties or thirties with Graves' hyperthyroidism that later progressed to Graves' ophthalmopathy. Both conserved end residues are part of each CDR3. Fields, in order: D gene, J gene, clone size, V gene, CDR3 protein, CDR3 DNA. D genes are given only for firm matches. Clone size is stated in some rows and not others, as once, few, many or a class when expanded.

.	TRBJ1-2	few	TRBV5-1	CASSWDTPSIGYTF	TGCGCCAGCAGCTGGGACACTCCGTCGATAGGCTACACCTTC
.	TRBJ1-5	.	TRBV3-1	CASSPARPNQPQHF	TGTGCCAGCAGCCCGGCGAGACCTAATCAGCCCCAGCATTTT
.	TRBJ1-6	many	TRBV27	CASRGRIGGSPLHF	TGTGCCAGCAGGGGGAGGATAGGGGGTTCACCCCTCCACTTT
TRBD2	TRBJ2-7	many	TRBV6-1	CASSLRTSGAYEQYF	TGTGCCAGCAGCCTCCGGACTAGCGGGGCCTACGAGCAGTACTTC
TRBD2	TRBJ2-1	many	TRBV9	CASSPRTSGGSYNEQFF	TGTGCCAGCAGCCCGAGGACTAGCGGGGGATCCTACAATGAGCAGTTCTTC
TRBD2	TRBJ2-5	.	TRBV20-1	CSALNLGLAGEETQYF	TGCAGTGCTCTTAACCTGGGACTAGCGGGGGAAGAGACCCAGTACTTC
TRBD2	TRBJ2-1	many	TRBV2	CASSEMASGHFYNEQFF	TGTGCCAGCAGTGAAATGGCTAGCGGACATTTCTACAATGAGCAGTTCTTC
.	TRBJ2-3	many	TRBV9	CASSVDGSTDTQYF	TGTGCCAGCAGCGTAGACGGTAGCACAGATACGCAGTATTTT
TRBD2	TRBJ2-1	many	TRBV2	CATLVGASGGLLTGEQFF	TGTGCCACCCTAGTGGGGGCTAGCGGGGGCCTTCTGACGGGTGAGCAGTTCTTC
TRBD1	TRBJ1-1	many	TRBV11-1	CASSHPRDRGIGSTEAFF	TGTGCCAGCAGCCACCCCCGGGACAGGGGTATAGGCAGCACTGAAGCTTTCTTT